Sequencing of this T cell receptor beta chain was carried out in a study of early T cells in non-severe SARS-CoV-2 infection. This clonotype was detected a few times. The CDR3 has 15 residues. As part of library construction, unique molecular identifiers were attached to individual cDNA molecules. TCRdb analysed the 5' RACE reads with MiXCR anew, one entry per CDR3 protein. The data contain some 80,000 distinct CDR3 sequences, 10% to 15% of them seen just once; the ten biggest clones take up about 6%. The clonotype comes from an adult who was a healthcare worker with PCR-confirmed SARS-CoV-2 infection or an uninfected control (not recorded which). The chain combines TRBV21-1 with TRBJ2-3; the table's D call TRBD2 went unverified against the DNA. TRBV21-1 is a listed pseudogene. Sequencing used whole blood. The CDR3 sequence: CASSMGLAGADTQYF. The CDR3 bases are TGTGCCAGCAGCATGGGACTAGCGGGAGCAGATACGCAGTATTTT.